This T cell receptor (beta chain) emerged from a study of blood T cell repertoires in COVID-19. The CDR3 has 15 residues. V dropped 5 bases and J dropped 5; count of bases not matched to a gene: 11. Germline V CDR1 and CDR2: SGHTA, FQGNSA. This clone turned up a few times. Seattle patient enrollment occurred during active infection, with longitudinal follow-up thereafter. Per the study methods: Reference gene primer amplification gave estimated nucleated cell counts. Libraries were prepared by immunoSEQ multiplex PCR; TCRdb keeps only in-frame clonotypes and omits some of them. V and J calls and clone size follow that table, whereas D and trimming were derived from the DNA. In the table there are 10,000 to 15,000 clones, around 70% of which are singletons.

The source is a man in his 60s with COVID-19, enrolled during active disease. The chain links TRBV7-2 to TRBJ1-2, with 7 bases matching TRBD1. Sequenced material: peripheral blood. CDR3 DNA sequence: TGTGCCAGCAGCCCAAGGGCAGGGGGGAGGTATGGCTACACCTTC. Protein product: CASSPRAGGRYGYTF. The whole variable domain, remainder taken from reference TRBV7-2 and TRBJ1-2, is GAGVSQSPSNKVTEKGKDVELRCDPISGHTALYWYRQSLGQGLEFLIYFQGNSAPDKSGLPSDRFSAERTGGSVSTLTIQRTQQEDSAVYLCASSPRAGGRYGYTFGSGTRLTVV.